Below, one TCR beta chain is given with its context. Its antigen is not yet known. Per-base qualities were not stored, and no clone one base away is much larger. Synthetic TCR analog templates were spiked into each PCR so that absolute template abundance could be estimated from read counts. Using the immunoSEQ assay, TCRbeta CDR3 regions were amplified from genomic DNA with bias-controlled V and J gene primers. Rearranged TCRbeta segments were sequenced at approximately 20X coverage. In the authors' own workflow: Sequencing errors were corrected by clustering and CDR3s were annotated against IMGT to assign V, D and J genes. Out-of-frame and stop-codon sequences were excluded, and only productive TCRbeta rearrangements were used in downstream analyses. To compute clonality, Shannon entropy was normalized by the log of the number of unique productive sequences and then subtracted from one. Clones differing between time points or between blood and tumor were identified by Fisher's exact test with Benjamini-Hochberg correction at adjusted p below 0.01. The clones in this table, taken by TCRdb from immuneACCESS, are in-frame only. Not every clone is retained; where verified, under half of the shortfall comes from an unresolved V gene, and the cause of the rest is unknown. V, J and clone size are taken as reported in that table, and D and trimming were inferred from the DNA itself. A total of about 36,000 clones appear in this sample, around 84% of them only once. More than 9% of the sample goes to the ten largest clones.

The intended sense of this specimen's time point label: peripheral blood 6 weeks after treatment start. The cohort comprised 25 to 35 patients with locally advanced or metastatic urothelial carcinoma treated at Memorial Sloan Kettering on a trial protocol. Peripheral blood mononuclear cells were collected pretreatment and during treatment, with between 1 and 8 total time points per patient. The Qiagen DNeasy Blood extraction kit was used to purify genomic DNA from total PBMCs and tumor samples. PBMCs were collected pretreatment and during treatment and were isolated and stored as previously described. This sample is part of a study of PD-L1 blockade in urothelial cancer (dated by TCRdb to about 2017). Turning to the overall study: Every patient began therapy in the mid-2010s and was given atezolizumab 1,200 mg intravenously every 3 weeks. Durable clinical benefit meant progression-free survival longer than 6 months, and TCR features were also tested against progression-free and overall survival. Durable clinical benefit was achieved by nine patients but not by the remaining 20. Pretreatment blood TCR-seq was available for twenty-nine patients, at least one posttreatment blood collection was obtained for 24 patients, and tumor TCR-seq was available for 24 patients. A median of around 150,000 T cells and some 84,000 unique TCRs was obtained from blood samples, and a median clonality of approximately 0.08 was observed. In the same patients who had TCR sequencing, pretreatment tumors also underwent whole exome sequencing and RNA sequencing. Blood samples were analyzed at 3 weeks after treatment start (second dose) and at 6 weeks after treatment start. About 85% of the roughly 29 patients were identified as males with urothelial cancer of bladder origin, and a prior smoking history was reported by 18 of 29 patients. An ECOG performance status of 0 or 1 was recorded for the patients, and 0 to 3 prior chemotherapy regimens had been received by the patients. The study, an exploratory multi-omic analysis, examined somatic, immune and clinical correlates of response to PD-L1 blockade with atezolizumab in urothelial cancer. Pretreatment tumor samples, along with matched peripheral blood collected serially before and after atezolizumab treatment, underwent TCR sequencing.

From the germline V gene, CDR1 is MDHEN and CDR2 is SYDVKM. The CDR3 goes from the cysteine to the phenylalanine over 15 residues. The sequence is cut down to CDR3 DNA, 45 bases in frame from base 1. Ends trimmed: V by 2 bases, J by 3 bases; bases unmatched to a gene: 6. General study outcomes and caveats: At 3 weeks after the start of treatment, tumor-associated TCR clones in peripheral blood had expanded more in patients with durable benefit (n of about 20, p = 0.022). Improved progression-free and overall survival was associated with having pretreatment peripheral blood TCR clonality below the median. Small sample size (n ≈ 30) and many exploratory analyses mean the results are intended to be hypothesis-generating.

The TCR sequence derives from a man aged 35 to 55 with urothelial cancer. The chain joins TRBV28 to TRBJ2-7; TRBD2 fits 8 bases in the junction. The sample here was PBMCs, taken around atezolizumab (anti-PD-L1) treatment. The CDR3 loop reads CASSLTGGEDYEQYF. The sequence in DNA is TGTGCCAGCAGTTTAACCGGGGGGGAGGACTACGAGCAGTACTTC.